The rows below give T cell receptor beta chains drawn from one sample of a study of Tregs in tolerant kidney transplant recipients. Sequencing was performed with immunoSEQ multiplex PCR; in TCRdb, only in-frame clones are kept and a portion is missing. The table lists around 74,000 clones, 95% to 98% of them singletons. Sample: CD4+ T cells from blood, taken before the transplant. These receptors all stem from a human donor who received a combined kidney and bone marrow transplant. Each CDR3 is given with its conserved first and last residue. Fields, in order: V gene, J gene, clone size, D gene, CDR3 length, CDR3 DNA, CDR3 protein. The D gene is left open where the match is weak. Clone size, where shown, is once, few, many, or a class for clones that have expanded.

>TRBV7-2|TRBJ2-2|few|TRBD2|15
TGTGCCAGCAGCCCGAGCGGGGCGAACACCGGGGAGCTGTTTTTT
CASSPSGANTGELFF
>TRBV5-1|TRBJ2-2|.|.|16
TGCGCCAGCAGCTTGAACCCACAGGGTAACACCGGGGAGCTGTTTTTT
CASSLNPQGNTGELFF
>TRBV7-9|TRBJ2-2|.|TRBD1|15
TGTGCCAGCAGCGCGGGACAGGGGCACACCGGGGAGCTGTTTTTT
CASSAGQGHTGELFF
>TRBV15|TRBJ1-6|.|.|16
TGTGCCACCAGCAGAGGGGGCAGGGCCTATAATTCACCCCTCCACTTT
CATSRGGRAYNSPLHF
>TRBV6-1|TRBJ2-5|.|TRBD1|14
TGTGCCAGCAGTAAGGGGACAGTTCCGGAGACCCAGTACTTC
CASSKGTVPETQYF
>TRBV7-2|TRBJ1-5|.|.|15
TGTGCCAGCAGCTTCAGGACAGCCCAGGGGCAGCCCCAGCATTTT
CASSFRTAQGQPQHF
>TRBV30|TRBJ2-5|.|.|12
TGTGCCTGGAGTGTACAGGGAGAGACCCAGTACTTC
CAWSVQGETQYF
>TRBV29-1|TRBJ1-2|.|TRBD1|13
TGCAGCGCCGTTGACAGGGTTTACTATGGCTACACCTTC
CSAVDRVYYGYTF
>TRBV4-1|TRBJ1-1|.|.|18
TGCGCCAGCAGCCAAGATTTCAGGGCGAGCGGGGCGAACACTGAAGCTTTCTTT
CASSQDFRASGANTEAFF
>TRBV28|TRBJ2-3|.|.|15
TGTGCCAGCACAACGAGGGCTCGGGGCACAGATACGCAGTATTTT
CASTTRARGTDTQYF
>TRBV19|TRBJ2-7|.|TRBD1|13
TGTGCCAGCCGGGACAGGAGCTCCTACGAGCAGTACTTC
CASRDRSSYEQYF
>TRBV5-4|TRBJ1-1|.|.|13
TGTGCCAGCAGCTTGGAACAGAACACTGAAGCTTTCTTT
CASSLEQNTEAFF
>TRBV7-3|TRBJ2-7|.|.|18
TGTGCCAGCAGTACATATTGGGGGAGAAAACAGGGTTGTTACGAGCAGTACTTC
CASSTYWGRKQGCYEQYF
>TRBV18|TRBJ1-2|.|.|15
TGTGCCAGCTCACCACCGGTGAAGGGGAACTATGGCTACACCTTC
CASSPPVKGNYGYTF
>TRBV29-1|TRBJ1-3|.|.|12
TGCAGCGTTACAGGTCTTGGAAACACCATATATTTT
CSVTGLGNTIYF
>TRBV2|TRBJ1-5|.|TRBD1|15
TGTGCCAGCAGAACCGGGACAGAAGGCAATCAGCCCCAGCATTTT
CASRTGTEGNQPQHF
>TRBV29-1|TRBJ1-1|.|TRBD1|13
TGCAGCGCCGAGACAGGGGGCGACGGAGAAGCTTTCTTT
CSAETGGDGEAFF
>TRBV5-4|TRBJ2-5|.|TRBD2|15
TGTGCCAGCAGCTTGGTAGGGACTAGTGCGGAGACCCAGTACTTC
CASSLVGTSAETQYF
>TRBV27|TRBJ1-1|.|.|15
TGTGCCAGCAGTCCCCTGGACACCCTGAACACTGAAGCTTTCTTT
CASSPLDTLNTEAFF
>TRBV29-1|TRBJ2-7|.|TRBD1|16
TGCAGCGTTGGTTATCTGGAGGGGACAGGGGGCTACGAGCAGTACTTC
CSVGYLEGTGGYEQYF
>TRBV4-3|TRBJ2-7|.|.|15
TGCGCCAGCAGCCAAGATGGCGCAGGGGAGTACGAGCAGTACTTC
CASSQDGAGEYEQYF
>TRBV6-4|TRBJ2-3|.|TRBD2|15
TGTGCCAGCAGTAGAGCGGGAGGAGACACAGATACGCAGTATTTT
CASSRAGGDTDTQYF
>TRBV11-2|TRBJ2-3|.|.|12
TGTGCCAGCAGCTTAGTCCCAAATACGCAGTATTTT
CASSLVPNTQYF
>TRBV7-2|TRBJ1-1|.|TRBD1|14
TGTGCCAGCCGACAGGGCCGTTTGAACACTGAAGCTTTCTTT
CASRQGRLNTEAFF
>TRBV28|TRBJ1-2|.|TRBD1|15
TGTGCCAGCAGTTTTGGCGGGACAGGCCTTGGGGGCTACACCTTC
CASSFGGTGLGGYTF
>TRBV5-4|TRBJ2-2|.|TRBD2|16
TGTGCCAGCAGCTTGTTGGCGGGGGGCAACACCGGGGAGCTGTTTTTT
CASSLLAGGNTGELFF
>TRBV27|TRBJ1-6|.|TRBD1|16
TGTGCCAGCCATAGAATGGGACAGAGCTATAATTCACCCCTCCACTTT
CASHRMGQSYNSPLHF
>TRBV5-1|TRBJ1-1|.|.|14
TGCGCCAGCAGCTTGGGAGGCGGGGGAACTGAAGCTTTCTTT
CASSLGGGGTEAFF
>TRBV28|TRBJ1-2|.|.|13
TGTGCCAGCAGTTTCTATAGGTCGGGGGGCTACACCTTC
CASSFYRSGGYTF
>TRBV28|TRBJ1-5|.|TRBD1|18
TGTGCCAGCAGCCCCACCAGACAGGGGCTAGGGGGCAATCAGCCCCAGCATTTT
CASSPTRQGLGGNQPQHF
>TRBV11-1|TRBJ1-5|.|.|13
TGTGCCAGCAGCTTAGCAGGGGATCAGCCCCAGCATTTT
CASSLAGDQPQHF
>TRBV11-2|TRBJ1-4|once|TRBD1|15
TGTGCCAGCAGCCTCAACAGGGGTGATGCTGAAAAACTGTTTTTT
CASSLNRGDAEKLFF
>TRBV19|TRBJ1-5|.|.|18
TGTGCCAGTACCTCCCCTCCCGGGACACATTATAGCAATCAGCCCCAGCATTTT
CASTSPPGTHYSNQPQHF
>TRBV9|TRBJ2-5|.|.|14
TGTGCCAGCAGCGTTGGAGGGAACCAAGAGACCCAGTACTTC
CASSVGGNQETQYF
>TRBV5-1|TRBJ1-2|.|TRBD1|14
TGCGCCAGCAGCTCAGGGGGCCTTAACTATGGCTACACCTTC
CASSSGGLNYGYTF
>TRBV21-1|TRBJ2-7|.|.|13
TGTGCCAGGGACAGGGGAAGCTCCTACGAGCAGTACTTC
CARDRGSSYEQYF
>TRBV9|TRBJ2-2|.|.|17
TGTGCCAGCAGCGTAGATTTGGGGGCCCGGAACACCGGGGAGCTGTTTTTT
CASSVDLGARNTGELFF
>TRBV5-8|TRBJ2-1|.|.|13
TGTGCCAGCAGCTTGGATTTCGGCAATGAGCAGTTCTTC
CASSLDFGNEQFF
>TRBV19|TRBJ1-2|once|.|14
TGTGCCAGTAGTATAGGACAAGGAACGGCTGGCTACACCTTC
CASSIGQGTAGYTF
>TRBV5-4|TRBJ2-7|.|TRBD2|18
TGTGCCAGCAGCTTGGATCCTAGCGGTGTTTCTCGGGCCTACGAGCAGTACTTC
CASSLDPSGVSRAYEQYF
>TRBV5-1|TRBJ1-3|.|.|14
TGCGCCAGCAGCCGCGCAGGGGTGGGAAACACCATATATTTT
CASSRAGVGNTIYF
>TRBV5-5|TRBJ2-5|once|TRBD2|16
TGTGCCAGCAGCTCGACCGGGACTAGCTCCTCGGGGACCCAGTACTTC
CASSSTGTSSSGTQYF
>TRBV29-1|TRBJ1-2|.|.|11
TGCAGCGTTTTAGGGGAGGAGGGCTACACCTTC
CSVLGEEGYTF
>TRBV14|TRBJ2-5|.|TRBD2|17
TGTGCCAGCAGCCAAGTTGGGACTAGCGGGCACCAAGAGACCCAGTACTTC
CASSQVGTSGHQETQYF